Listed here is a single TCR beta chain. No antigen is known for it. The CDR3 runs 16 residues. The germline V gene encodes CDR1 MNHEY and CDR2 SVGAGI. V shed 7 bases and J 1 base; nucleotides not matched to a gene: 9. The sample comes from a study of blood T cells in healthy people across ages. Study conclusions and caveats: Investigators viewed diversity estimates from one million T cells as underestimates, the study reported.

It was approximately 10 milliliters of peripheral blood that were drawn from each donor. Then a second PCR, running roughly 6 to 12 cycles, was carried out with a sample-barcoded 5' primer and a J-beta primer mix. Each CDR3 protein is one row after TCRdb ran MiXCR on the 5' RACE reads. The sample lists under 1,100,000 distinct CDR3 sequences, 25% occurring once. These data were also filed under a second study, of T cells of mothers and their children. That report adds: The people who donated were a few healthy Caucasian mothers and their six children. The overlap seen between related mothers and children slightly exceeded that of unrelated pairs, though not significantly.

The chain carries TRBV6-5 and TRBJ2-4, with 8 bases that match TRBD2. The receptor was isolated from a girl under 10 years old in good health. Material: blood. The CDR3 region has the DNA TGTGCCAGCAATCCAGCGGGGGTCTCTGCCAAAAACATTCAGTACTTC. Amino acid sequence: CASNPAGVSAKNIQYF.